These 14 T cell receptor beta chains were sequenced from one sample in a study of CD8+ T cells in alopecia areata (dated by TCRdb to the late 2010s). The time point tag for this specimen amounts to: around 22 weeks on oral tofacitinib. The intended sense of this specimen's treatment or condition label: oral pan-JAK inhibitor, 5-10 mg twice daily. Libraries were built with the immunoSEQ multiplex PCR assay. For TCR sequencing, RNA was extracted from every sample and reverse transcribed into cDNA to serve as template. Held by TCRdb, this immuneACCESS table contains in-frame sequences only and omits some clones. Under half of the omission traces to an unresolved V gene where checked; the cause of the rest is unknown. This sample is represented by roughly 200,000 clones; 58% of them were singletons. The ten largest clones represent around 13% of the sample. The specimen comprised CD8+ T cells sorted from blood, sampled at week 24, from a patient treated with tofacitinib. These receptor sequences come from a human donor with alopecia areata.

V gene TRBV27 combines with J gene TRBJ1-5; possible D gene TRBD1, 5 bases. The V gene's germline CDR1 is MNHEY and CDR2 SMNVEV (reference sequence). The CDR3 is 14 amino acids. V lost 5 bases and J lost 2, with 10 bases in between. The chain's CDR3 is CASSGRGGNQPQHF. CDR3 DNA sequence: TGTGCCAGCAGTGGGAGGGGTGGCAATCAGCCCCAGCATTTT.

V is TRBV13 and J is TRBJ2-1; 7 nucleotides align to TRBD1. V lost 0 bases to trimming and J lost 12 bases; unmatched junction nucleotides: 2. Germline assignment: CDR1 PRHDT and CDR2 FYEKMQ (reference sequence). This CDR3 is built from 12 residues. CDR3 region: CASSLGGTAQFF. CDR3 nucleotides: TGTGCCAGCAGCTTAGGTGGGACAGCGCAGTTCTTC.

The chain couples TRBV29-1 to TRBJ1-2; D ambiguous. There are 14 residues in the CDR3. The V end lost 0 bases, the J end lost 7 bases, and 15 bases lay between the germline ends. In germline, CDR1 is SQVTM, CDR2 ANQGSEA. CDR3 sequence: CSVEDLKEPGGYTF. The DNA for the CDR3 is TGCAGCGTTGAAGATCTGAAGGAGCCAGGTGGCTACACCTTC. Together with reference TRBV29-1 and TRBJ1-2, the CDR3 gives the full variable domain: SAVISQKPSRDICQRGTSLTIQCQVDSQVTMMFWYRQQPGQSLTLIATANQGSEATYESGFVIDKFPISRPNLTFSTLTVSNMSPEDSSIYLCSVEDLKEPGGYTFGSGTRLTVV.

The gene calls are TRBV7-2 and TRBJ1-6, with a weak D call TRBD1 (6 bases). V was cut by 5 bases and J by 3 bases, with 11 bases left in between. The CDR3 is made up of 15 amino acids. The germline CDR1 and CDR2 sequences are SGHTA and FQGNSA. CDR3 nucleotides: TGTGCCAGCAGCCACTGGGGACACTATAATTCACCCCTCCACTTT. Its protein is CASSHWGHYNSPLHF.

This clone appeared a single time. The rearrangement joins TRBV6-1 to TRBJ2-5; unclear D gene. V was cut by 0 bases and J by 4 bases, with 12 bases left in between. This CDR3 is built from 15 residues. Looked up from germline, CDR1 is MNHNS and CDR2 is SASEGT. Here the CDR3 DNA reads TGTGCCAGCAGTGAAGCAAATGGGGTGGGAGAGACCCAGTACTTC. Its translation is CASSEANGVGETQYF.

This clone was counted between two and nine times. The chain couples TRBV7-9 to TRBJ2-3; either TRBD1 or TRBD2 may supply D (6 bases each). Germline loops: CDR1 SEHNR, CDR2 FQNEAQ (reference sequence). The V gene lost 5 bases and the J gene lost 7 bases, with 13 bases spanning the gap. The CDR3 consists of 13 residues. CDR3 sequence (DNA): TGTGCCAGCAGCCCCCCGGGGGCCTATACGCAGTATTTT. Its protein is CASSPPGAYTQYF.

This clone showed up just a few times. The chain joins TRBV29-1 to TRBJ2-7, with D uncertain. Per the germline V gene, CDR1 is SQVTM and CDR2 is ANQGSEA. The V end lost 7 bases, the J end lost 3 bases, and 10 bases lay between the germline ends. This CDR3 is built from 11 residues. The CDR3: CSGRLDYEQYF. DNA of the CDR3: TGCAGCGGTCGCCTGGACTACGAGCAGTACTTC.

The V call is TRBV7-9, the J call TRBJ2-7; 8 bases map to TRBD2. J was trimmed by 5 bases and V by 4 bases; bases with no gene match: 7. The germline gives CDR1 SEHNR, CDR2 FQNEAQ (reference sequence). The CDR3 totals 14 residues. CDR3 in amino acids: CASSSGTRDDEQYF. The CDR3 DNA follows: TGTGCCAGCAGCTCCGGGACTAGGGACGACGAGCAGTACTTC.

The rearrangement uses TRBV6-1 and TRBJ1-2, with a weak D call TRBD1 (5 bases). The CDR3 runs to 13 residues. In germline, CDR1 is MNHNS, CDR2 SASEGT. Deletions cut 3 bases from V and 3 bases from J, with 8 bases between. The CDR3 protein is CASSDGADYGYTF. The CDR3 DNA is TGTGCCAGCAGTGACGGGGCGGACTATGGCTACACCTTC.

This sequence joins TRBV18 and TRBJ1-2, with D perhaps matching TRBD1 (5 bases). CDR1 is KGHSH and CDR2 is LQKENI in the germline V gene. The CDR3 length is 14 residues. The ends were cut back, 9 bases at V and 4 bases at J, with 18 bases in the middle. CDR3 protein: CASSEGSSIYGYTF. In DNA form, the CDR3 reads TGTGCCAGTTCCGAGGGGAGTTCGATCTATGGCTACACCTTC.

On this clone itself: In the same sample, other DNA sequences code for this CDR3. The J gene is TRBJ2-7, the V gene TRBV2; no clear D. The CDR3 has 11 residues. V lost 1 base, J lost 3 bases, and 1 base lay in between. CDR1 is SNHLY, CDR2 FYNNEI, per germline. The CDR3 region has the DNA TGTGCCAGCAGTGAAGTCTACGAGCAGTACTTC. The encoded protein is CASSEVYEQYF.

The V and J genes are TRBV7-9 and TRBJ2-3, with D perhaps given as TRBD1 or TRBD2 (5 bases each). V lost 7 bases and J lost 6, with 20 bases in between. In germline, CDR1 is SEHNR, CDR2 FQNEAQ (reference sequence). There are 15 residues in the CDR3. The CDR3 DNA sequence: TGTGCCAGCAACCCGGAGGCAGGGCTCGCGGATACGCAGTATTTT. Protein: CASNPEAGLADTQYF.

The chain couples TRBV11-2 to TRBJ1-1; no reliable D call. The germline gives CDR1 SGHAT, CDR2 FQNNGV. Trimming removed 5 bases from V and 5 bases from J, with 15 bases in between. This CDR3 comprises 14 residues. In nucleotides, the CDR3 is TGTGCCAGCAGCCCTCACACTGCTTGGACTGAAGCTTTCTTT. This codes for CASSPHTAWTEAFF.

This clone was detected only once. The rearrangement uses TRBV5-1 and TRBJ1-2; D is unclear. This CDR3 has 13 amino acids. The germline gives CDR1 SGHRS, CDR2 YFSETQ. The germline V and J ends were trimmed by 6 bases and 2 bases, with 11 bases remaining between them. The CDR3 DNA follows: TGCGCCAGCACCCCGGAAGGGAACTATGGCTACACCTTC. It encodes CASTPEGNYGYTF.